In this sample, the clone carrying this T cell receptor (beta chain) turned up many times. The target antigen is unknown. Uncontrolled infection, other autoimmune disease, pregnancy or lactation led to exclusion. These data originate in a study of T cells in Graves' hyperthyroidism and ophthalmopathy. For the study at large: Peripheral blood was drawn at first diagnosis, prior to all treatment.

Findings and caveats of the study: Separation of ophthalmopathy from stable hyperthyroidism was achieved by a 13 V-J model. Blood also contained most expanded thyroid clonotypes above 0.001.

The investigators amplified TCR beta CDR3 regions from RNA transcripts. When the TCR CDR3 underwent first-round RT-PCR, the HTBI primer set was used. TCRdb independently ran MiXCR on the multiplex PCR reads; one entry per CDR3 protein. The table includes some 370,000 distinct CDR3 sequences, around 15% detected once. This CDR3 has 16 residues. Trimming removed 5 bases from V and 4 bases from J; junction bases left unmatched: 8. Germline V gene sequence: CDR1 SGHVS, CDR2 FNYEAQ. This sequence was found in a middle-aged man with Graves' ophthalmopathy. The V and J genes are TRBV7-6 and TRBJ2-2; 9 nucleotides align to TRBD2. The specimen sequenced was blood. The CDR3 sequence: CASSTTSGRGTGELFF. The CDR3 nucleotides read TGTGCCAGCAGCACTACTAGCGGGCGTGGCACCGGGGAGCTGTTTTTT.